The rows below give T cell receptor beta chains drawn from one sample of a study of response to subunit inactivated influenza vaccine. Using its own MiXCR run on the RT-PCR reads, TCRdb lists one record per CDR3 protein. The sample includes around 320,000 distinct CDR3 sequences, around 20% of them seen just once. The specimen was PBMCs from blood, collected 21 months after vaccination. The source is a man between 50 and 69 years old who received an inactivated influenza vaccine. The CDR3 runs from the conserved cysteine through the conserved F or W. The D gene is left open where the match is weak. Size is stated for part of the rows, as once, few or many counts, or as a class when the clone is expanded.

CDR3 protein: CASSPGQGAGYGYTF
CDR3 DNA: TGCGCCAGCAGCCCAGGACAGGGGGCCGGCTATGGCTACACCTTC
D gene: TRBD1
J gene: TRBJ1-2
clone size: few
V gene: TRBV5-1

CDR3 protein: CASKAGQGNQPQHF
CDR3 DNA: TGTGCCAGCAAGGCGGGACAGGGGAATCAGCCCCAGCATTTT
D gene: TRBD1
J gene: TRBJ1-5
clone size: few
V gene: TRBV28

CDR3 protein: CSARAETNQWVDTQYF
CDR3 DNA: TGCAGTGCTAGAGCCGAGACCAATCAGTGGGTAGATACGCAGTATTTT
D gene: NA
J gene: TRBJ2-3
clone size: few
V gene: TRBV20-1

CDR3 protein: CSVDREDTQYF
CDR3 DNA: TGCAGCGTTGACCGAGAAGATACGCAGTATTTT
D gene: NA
J gene: TRBJ2-3
clone size: NA
V gene: TRBV29-1

CDR3 protein: CASSLSRDYGYTF
CDR3 DNA: TGCGCCAGCAGCTTGTCCAGGGACTATGGCTACACCTTC
D gene: NA
J gene: TRBJ1-2
clone size: many
V gene: TRBV5-1

CDR3 protein: CASSTTHSLHAGAFF
CDR3 DNA: TGCGCCAGCAGCACCACCCACTCGTTGCACGCCGGAGCTTTCTTT
D gene: NA
J gene: TRBJ1-1
clone size: NA
V gene: TRBV5-1

CDR3 protein: CASSWGRQGYDQPQHF
CDR3 DNA: TGTGCCAGCAGTTGGGGGAGACAGGGTTATGATCAGCCCCAGCATTTT
D gene: TRBD1
J gene: TRBJ1-5
clone size: few
V gene: TRBV6-2/TRBV6-3

CDR3 protein: CASSLGGLGGGYTF
CDR3 DNA: TGTGCCAGCAGTTTAGGGGGTCTCGGGGGAGGCTACACCTTC
D gene: NA
J gene: TRBJ1-2
clone size: few
V gene: TRBV12-3/TRBV12-4

CDR3 protein: CASSSGTISATQYF
CDR3 DNA: TGTGCCAGCAGTAGTGGGACCATTAGTGCTACGCAGTATTTT
D gene: NA
J gene: TRBJ2-3
clone size: NA
V gene: TRBV12-3/TRBV12-4

CDR3 protein: CSASIYLQADTQYF
CDR3 DNA: TGCAGTGCTAGTATCTACCTACAAGCAGATACGCAGTATTTT
D gene: NA
J gene: TRBJ2-3
clone size: NA
V gene: TRBV20-1

CDR3 protein: CATSRAQVVRSYNEQFF
CDR3 DNA: TGTGCCACCAGCAGGGCTCAGGTGGTTCGCTCCTACAATGAGCAGTTCTTC
D gene: NA
J gene: TRBJ2-1
clone size: NA
V gene: TRBV15

CDR3 protein: CAISEVRKETQYF
CDR3 DNA: TGTGCCATCAGTGAGGTCCGTAAAGAGACCCAGTACTTC
D gene: NA
J gene: TRBJ2-5
clone size: NA
V gene: TRBV10-3

CDR3 protein: CATSDPADKNEQFF
CDR3 DNA: TGTGCCACCAGTGATCCAGCGGACAAAAATGAGCAGTTCTTC
D gene: NA
J gene: TRBJ2-1
clone size: NA
V gene: TRBV24-1

CDR3 protein: CASSQAGAVLLNTEAFF
CDR3 DNA: TGTGCCAGCAGCCAAGCGGGGGCGGTTCTTCTGAACACTGAAGCTTTCTTT
D gene: NA
J gene: TRBJ1-1
clone size: few
V gene: TRBV3-1

CDR3 protein: CSAGQGATGYTF
CDR3 DNA: TGCAGTGCGGGACAGGGGGCGACTGGCTACACCTTC
D gene: TRBD1
J gene: TRBJ1-2
clone size: few
V gene: TRBV20-1

CDR3 protein: CATALSLGGTGELFF
CDR3 DNA: TGCGCCACAGCCCTATCACTTGGGGGCACCGGGGAGCTGTTTTTT
D gene: NA
J gene: TRBJ2-2
clone size: NA
V gene: TRBV5-1

CDR3 protein: CSARETENTEAFF
CDR3 DNA: TGCAGTGCTAGGGAGACAGAGAACACTGAAGCTTTCTTT
D gene: NA
J gene: TRBJ1-1
clone size: many
V gene: TRBV20-1

CDR3 protein: CASSLGPVGTEAFF
CDR3 DNA: TGTGCCAGCAGCTTAGGTCCCGTGGGCACTGAAGCTTTCTTT
D gene: NA
J gene: TRBJ1-1
clone size: NA
V gene: TRBV7-9

CDR3 protein: CASSLRTSGKSEQYF
CDR3 DNA: TGTGCCAGCAGCTTACGAACTAGCGGGAAATCCGAGCAGTACTTC
D gene: TRBD2
J gene: TRBJ2-7
clone size: NA
V gene: TRBV7-6

CDR3 protein: CSVPRNTEAFF
CDR3 DNA: TGCAGCGTCCCGCGGAACACTGAAGCTTTCTTT
D gene: NA
J gene: TRBJ1-1
clone size: NA
V gene: TRBV29-1

CDR3 protein: CASRGGRGGGRETQYF
CDR3 DNA: TGCGCCAGCAGGGGCGGTAGAGGCGGGGGGCGGGAGACCCAGTACTTC
D gene: TRBD2
J gene: TRBJ2-5
clone size: NA
V gene: TRBV4-1

CDR3 protein: CASSQVLTVSTDTQYF
CDR3 DNA: TGCGCCAGCAGCCAAGTTTTAACGGTTAGCACAGATACGCAGTATTTT
D gene: NA
J gene: TRBJ2-3
clone size: few
V gene: TRBV4-1

CDR3 protein: CASSFITSNQPQHF
CDR3 DNA: TGTGCCAGCAGTTTTATCACGAGCAATCAGCCCCAGCATTTT
D gene: NA
J gene: TRBJ1-5
clone size: few
V gene: TRBV28

CDR3 protein: CASSWEGNGNYGYTF
CDR3 DNA: TGTGCCAGCAGTTGGGAGGGAAACGGAAACTATGGCTACACCTTC
D gene: NA
J gene: TRBJ1-2
clone size: many
V gene: TRBV12-3/TRBV12-4

CDR3 protein: CSARDGHRHGYTF
CDR3 DNA: TGCAGTGCGCGGGACGGCCACCGTCATGGCTACACCTTC
D gene: NA
J gene: TRBJ1-2
clone size: many
V gene: TRBV20-1

CDR3 protein: CSAAGQGAETQYF
CDR3 DNA: TGCAGTGCGGCGGGACAGGGGGCAGAGACCCAGTACTTC
D gene: TRBD1
J gene: TRBJ2-5
clone size: NA
V gene: TRBV20-1